Presented here are 14 T cell receptor beta chains from one specimen sequenced in a study of cytomegalovirus exposure and HLA in healthy donors. Some clones are missing from TCRdb's copy, which holds only in-frame ones; the method was immunoSEQ multiplex PCR. The sample has over 100,000 clones; under 90% are singletons. Input material: PBMCs. The receptors stem from a man in his thirties or forties in good health and CMV-seronegative.

The CDR3 DNA follows: TGTGCCAGCAGCCGTACAGGGGGAGGAACTGAAGCTTTCTTT. This encodes CASSRTGGGTEAFF. The chain combines TRBV27 with TRBJ1-1; 8 bases fit TRBD1. Losses at the gene ends were 6 bases for V and 5 bases for J; bases not matched to a gene: 8. The germline CDR1 and CDR2 sequences are MNHEY and SMNVEV (reference sequence). The CDR3 sequence is 14 residues long.

The J gene is TRBJ1-1, the V gene TRBV7-9, with D unresolved. CDR1 and CDR2 from the germline V gene are SEHNR and FQNEAQ (reference sequence). The CDR3 runs 13 residues. V dropped 4 bases and J dropped 6 bases, with 12 bases sitting between them. The chain's CDR3 is CASSSPGRAEAFF. In nucleotides, the CDR3 is TGTGCCAGCAGCTCTCCCGGGAGGGCTGAAGCTTTCTTT.

The rearrangement links TRBV7-2 to TRBJ2-7; TRBD1 matches 10 bases. V lost 0 bases and J lost 7; bases outside the gene matches: 15. The germline CDR1 and CDR2 sequences are SGHTA and FQGNSA. CDR3 size: 18 residues. The CDR3 DNA sequence: TGTGCCAGCAGCTTAGCGCCCGCCCGGGGGACAGGGGCCGGGGAGCAGTACTTC. Amino acids: CASSLAPARGTGAGEQYF.

Only a few counts were recorded for this clone. The rearrangement links TRBV10-3 to TRBJ1-6; maybe TRBD1 (5 bases). The CDR3 is 16 residues long. The germline CDR1 and CDR2 sequences are ENHRY and SYGVKD. The V and J ends lost 3 bases and 6 bases respectively, with 15 bases between them. DNA for the CDR3: TGTGCCATCAGTGACCCCCCGGCAGGGCCTAATTCACCCCTCCACTTT. It codes for CAISDPPAGPNSPLHF.

This clone occurred once. The gene calls are TRBV6-5 and TRBJ2-7; tentatively, D is TRBD1 (6 bases). V gave up 5 bases and J gave up 5 bases, with 13 bases separating them. Germline V gene sequence: CDR1 MNHEY, CDR2 SVGAGI. This CDR3 has 13 amino acids. The CDR3 sequence: CASSLNRVDEQYF. CDR3 nucleotide sequence: TGTGCCAGCAGTCTTAACAGGGTAGACGAGCAGTACTTC.

This chain joins TRBV5-1 and TRBJ2-3, with D possibly being TRBD2 (6 bases). Trimming stripped 1 base from V and 2 bases from J, with 17 bases between. There are 17 residues in the CDR3. CDR1 is SGHRS and CDR2 is YFSETQ in the germline V gene. The CDR3 sequence is CASSLPRAGTYTDTQYF. The CDR3 DNA reads as TGCGCCAGCAGCTTGCCCCGGGCAGGGACTTACACAGATACGCAGTATTTT.

The V call is TRBV5-1, the J call TRBJ2-7, with 12 bases lining up with TRBD2. CDR3 length: 15 residues. V lost 4 bases to trimming and J lost 6 bases; unmatched junction nucleotides: 8. The germline V gene encodes CDR1 SGHRS and CDR2 YFSETQ. The chain's CDR3 is CASSATSGGSSEQYF. In nucleotides, the CDR3 is TGCGCCAGCAGCGCGACTAGCGGGGGTAGTTCCGAGCAGTACTTC.

V gene TRBV12-5 combines with J gene TRBJ2-1; 7 bases are a match to TRBD2. Per the germline V gene, CDR1 is LGHNT and CDR2 is FRNRAP. V shed 5 bases, J shed 6 bases, and the junction held 16 bases outside the gene matches. The CDR3 has 17 amino acids. CDR3 sequence: CASGPHPTSQWSNEQFF. The CDR3 coding sequence is TGTGCTAGTGGTCCTCACCCGACTAGCCAGTGGTCCAATGAGCAGTTCTTC. Together with reference TRBV12-5 and TRBJ2-1, the CDR3 gives the full variable domain: DARVTQTPRHKVTEMGQEVTMRCQPILGHNTVFWYRQTMMQGLELLAYFRNRAPLDDSGMPKDRFSAEMPDATLATLKIQPSEPRDSAVYFCASGPHPTSQWSNEQFFGPGTRLTVL.

This sequence joins TRBV18 and TRBJ2-7; 11 bases map to TRBD1. Germline CDR1 KGHSH, CDR2 LQKENI. V was clipped by 5 bases and J by 4 bases; unmatched bases: 7. This CDR3 contains 15 residues. This CDR3 is CASSSRTGGMYEQYF. Written as DNA, the CDR3 is TGTGCCAGCTCAAGCCGGACAGGGGGCATGTACGAGCAGTACTTC.

This clone was observed once. The V call is TRBV6-1, the J call TRBJ1-3, with D perhaps matching TRBD1 (5 bases). The V and J ends lost 9 bases and 15 bases respectively, with 30 bases between them. CDR3 length: 15 residues. The germline gives CDR1 MNHNS, CDR2 SASEGT. The CDR3 DNA reads TGTGCCAGGACCCTGCTGCAGGGTGTTACCAACGGACCATATTTT. It yields the protein CARTLLQGVTNGPYF.

The J gene is TRBJ1-2, the V gene TRBV4-3, with 7 bases that match TRBD1. The CDR3 contains 12 residues. J was trimmed by 8 bases and V by 3 bases; bases with no gene match: 3. The germline V gene encodes CDR1 LGHNA and CDR2 YSLEER. CDR3 in amino acids: CASSHSGGGYTF. CDR3 coding DNA: TGCGCCAGCAGCCATTCAGGGGGAGGCTACACCTTC.

The chain couples TRBV2 to TRBJ2-1; D call uncertain. CDR1 is SNHLY and CDR2 is FYNNEI in the germline V gene. Trimming stripped 5 bases from V and 5 bases from J, with 10 bases between. The CDR3 length is 13 residues. CDR3 DNA sequence: TGTGCCAGCAGTCGAGAGATGGACAATGAGCAGTTCTTC. Amino acid sequence: CASSREMDNEQFF.

The rearrangement joins TRBV5-4 to TRBJ1-3; weak D call: TRBD1 (5 bases). CDR1 SGHNT and CDR2 YYREEE come from the germline V gene (reference sequence). V was pared by 0 bases and J by 10 bases, with 11 bases between. The CDR3 has 13 amino acids. For the CDR3, the DNA is TGTGCCAGCAGCTTGGGAGGGGAGGGGACCATATATTTT. Translation gives CASSLGGEGTIYF.

This chain uses TRBV18 with TRBJ1-2, with D tentatively TRBD1 (5 bases). With 2 bases removed from V and 5 bases from J, the gap between germline ends came to 9 bases. The CDR3 extends over 13 amino acids. Germline CDR1 KGHSH, CDR2 LQKENI. CDR3 amino acids: CASSPDRVYGYTF. In DNA form, the CDR3 reads TGTGCCAGCTCACCAGACAGAGTATATGGCTACACCTTC.